This T cell receptor (beta chain) is from a study of regulatory T cells in long-lasting Graves disease. This CDR3 is built from 16 residues. CDR1 is MDHEN, CDR2 SYDVKM, per germline. The V gene lost 3 bases and the J gene lost 2 bases, with 16 bases spanning the gap. This clonotype was picked up many times. The time point is: persistent/refractory GD, antithyroid drugs over 5 years with positive TRAb. The TCR library was made from RNA extracted from PBMCs. As a group, patients came from one endocrinology department in Xi'an, China. CDR3-region Arm-PCR and iRepertoire HTBI primers produced the TCR beta libraries. TCRdb re-analysed the multiplex PCR reads in MiXCR, keeping a single row per CDR3 protein. Of about 470,000 distinct CDR3 sequences in the sample, about a fifth were seen once.

This chain uses TRBV28 with TRBJ2-5; tentative D call: TRBD2 (6 bases). The sequencing used peripheral blood mononuclear cells (PBMCs), collected when the disease was refractory, from a patient treated with antithyroid drugs. This receptor was taken from a female donor with Graves disease. Written as DNA, the CDR3 is TGTGCCAGCAGTTTTGCTTCCTATAGCGGACAAGAGACCCAGTACTTC. Translated, it gives CASSFASYSGQETQYF. The entire variable domain, with the rest obtained from reference TRBV28 and TRBJ2-5, is as follows: DVKVTQSSRYLVKRTGEKVFLECVQDMDHENMFWYRQDPGLGLRLIYFSYDVKMKEKGDIPEGYSVSREKKERFSLILESASTNQTSMYLCASSFASYSGQETQYFGPGTRLLVL.